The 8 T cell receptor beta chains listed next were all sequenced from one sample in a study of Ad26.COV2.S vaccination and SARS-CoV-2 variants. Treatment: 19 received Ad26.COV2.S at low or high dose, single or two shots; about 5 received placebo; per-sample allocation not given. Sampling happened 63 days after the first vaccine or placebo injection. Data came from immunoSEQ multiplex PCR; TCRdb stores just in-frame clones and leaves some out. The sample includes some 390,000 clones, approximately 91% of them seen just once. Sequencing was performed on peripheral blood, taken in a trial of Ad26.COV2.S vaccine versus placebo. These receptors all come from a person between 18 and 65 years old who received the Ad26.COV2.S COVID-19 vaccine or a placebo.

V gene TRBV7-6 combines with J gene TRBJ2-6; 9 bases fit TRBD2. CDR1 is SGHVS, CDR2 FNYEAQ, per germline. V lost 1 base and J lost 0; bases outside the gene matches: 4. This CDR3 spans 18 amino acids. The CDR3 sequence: CASSLVVAGASGANVLTF. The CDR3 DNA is TGTGCCAGCAGCTTAGTGGTAGCGGGGGCCTCTGGGGCCAACGTCCTGACTTTC.

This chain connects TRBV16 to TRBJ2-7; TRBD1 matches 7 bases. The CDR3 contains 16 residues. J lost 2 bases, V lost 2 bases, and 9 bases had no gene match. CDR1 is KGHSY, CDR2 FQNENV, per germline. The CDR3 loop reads CASSQADRAGAYEQYF. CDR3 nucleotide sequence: TGTGCCAGCAGCCAAGCCGACAGGGCCGGGGCCTACGAGCAGTACTTC.

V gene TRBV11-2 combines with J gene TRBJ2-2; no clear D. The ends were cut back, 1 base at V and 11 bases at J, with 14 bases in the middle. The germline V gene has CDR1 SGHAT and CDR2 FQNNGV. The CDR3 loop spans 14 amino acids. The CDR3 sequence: CASSLGSSPFELFF. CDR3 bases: TGTGCCAGCAGCTTAGGGAGCAGCCCCTTTGAGCTGTTTTTT.

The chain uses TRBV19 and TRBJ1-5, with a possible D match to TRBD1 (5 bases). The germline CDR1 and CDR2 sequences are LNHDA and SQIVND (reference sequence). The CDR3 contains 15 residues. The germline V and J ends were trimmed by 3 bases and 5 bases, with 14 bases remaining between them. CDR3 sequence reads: CASSMWEMTDQPQHF. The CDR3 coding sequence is TGTGCCAGTAGTATGTGGGAAATGACAGATCAGCCCCAGCATTTT. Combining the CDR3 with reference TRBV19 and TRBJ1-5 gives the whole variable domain DGGITQSPKYLFRKEGQNVTLSCEQNLNHDAMYWYRQDPGQGLRLIYYSQIVNDFQKGDIAEGYSVSREKKESFPLTVTSAQKNPTAFYLCASSMWEMTDQPQHFGDGTRLSIL.

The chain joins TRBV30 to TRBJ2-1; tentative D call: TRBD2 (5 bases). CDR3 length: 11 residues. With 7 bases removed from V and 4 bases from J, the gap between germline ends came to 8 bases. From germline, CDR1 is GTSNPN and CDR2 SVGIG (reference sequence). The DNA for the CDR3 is TGTGCCTCGCGGGCTTACAATGAGCAGTTCTTC. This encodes CASRAYNEQFF.

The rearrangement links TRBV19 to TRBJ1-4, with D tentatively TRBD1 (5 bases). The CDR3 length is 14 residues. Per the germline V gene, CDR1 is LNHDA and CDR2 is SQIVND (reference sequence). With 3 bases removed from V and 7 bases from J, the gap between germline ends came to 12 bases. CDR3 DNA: TGTGCCAGTAGTATCAACCCTGGGGGTGAAAAACTGTTTTTT. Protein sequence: CASSINPGGEKLFF.

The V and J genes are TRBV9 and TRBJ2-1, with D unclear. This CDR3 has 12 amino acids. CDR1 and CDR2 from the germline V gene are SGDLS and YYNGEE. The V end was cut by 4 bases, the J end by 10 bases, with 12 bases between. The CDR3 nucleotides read TGTGCCAGCAGCCGGACCCAACGAGAGCAGTTCTTC. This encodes CASSRTQREQFF.

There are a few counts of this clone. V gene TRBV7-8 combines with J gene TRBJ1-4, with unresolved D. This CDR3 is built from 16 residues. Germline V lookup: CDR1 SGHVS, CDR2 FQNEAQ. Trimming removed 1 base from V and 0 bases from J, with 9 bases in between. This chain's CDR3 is CASSLDSYSTNEKLFF. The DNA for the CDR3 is TGTGCCAGCAGCTTAGACAGCTACTCAACTAATGAAAAACTGTTTTTT.